This T cell receptor (beta chain) was identified in a study of tumor-infiltrating lymphocytes in primary liver carcinoma. Study in general: Per sample, productive TCRbeta reads numbered roughly 3.65 to 7.5 million, similar across tissue types.

Co-extraction of RNA and DNA was performed on roughly 17-32 mg of unsorted bulk tissue. Surgeons treated the primary liver carcinoma of the patients by surgical resection. Note on this clonotype: No conserved phenylalanine or tryptophan is present at the end of the CDR3, so a read error is the likely explanation.

CDR1 and CDR2 from the germline V gene are SGHVS and FQNEAQ. The CDR3 contains 14 residues. V lost 5 bases, J lost 1 base, and 11 bases lay in between. Making TCR beta cDNA involved 400 to 600 ng total RNA and a constant-region primer. Modified slightly, ARM-PCR produced TCR beta libraries over three nested multiplex PCR rounds. The first two PCR rounds, around 11 cycles each, used TRBV1-TRBV30 forward primers and a C-beta reverse primer. MiXCR, applied by TCRdb to the multiplex PCR reads, yields one record per CDR3 protein. This sample has approximately 73,000 distinct CDR3 sequences, with over 60% found just once.

Material: liver tumor tissue from sampling region 4. Subset defined: tumor region T4, right-lateral pole. This receptor was taken from a man aged 40-55 years with primary liver carcinoma and hepatitis B virus infection. The rearrangement uses TRBV7-8 and TRBJ1-1; D is perhaps TRBD1 (5 bases). The CDR3 sequence: CASSVGDRNTEAFL. For the CDR3, the DNA is TGTGCCAGCAGCGTAGGTGACAGGAACACTGAAGCTTTCCTT.